This TCR beta chain comes out of a study of blood T cells in healthy people across ages. PCR was performed a second time for about 7 to 12 cycles using a sample-barcoded 5' primer and a J-beta primer mix. All cDNA molecules were each tagged by a template-switch adaptor with 12 random nucleotides. MiXCR was run by TCRdb on the 5' RACE reads, yielding one entry per CDR3 protein. The data hold about 720,000 distinct CDR3 sequences, with 22% observed a single time. This clonotype was seen many times. Sequenced: blood. The sequence was obtained from a man aged 70 or older in good health.

DNA of the CDR3: TGTGCCACCGGGTCCCGGGAAGCAGCCTTGTTAGAGACCCAGTACTTC. This sequence encodes CATGSREAALLETQYF. The rearrangement joins TRBV24-1 to TRBJ2-5; possibly TRBD2 for D (5 bases). V was shortened by 9 bases and J by 4 bases, with 23 bases between the two germline ends. There are 16 residues in the CDR3. Germline CDR1 reads KGHDR; CDR2 reads SFDVKD.